These T cell receptor beta chains were read from a single sample in a study of cytomegalovirus exposure and HLA in healthy donors. The repertoire was sequenced with immunoSEQ multiplex PCR; TCRdb's copy has only in-frame clones and lacks some. Of tens of thousands of clones in the sample, roughly 80% were seen once. Sequenced sample: PBMCs. These receptor sequences come from a woman aged 25 to 39 in good health and CMV-seronegative. CDR3s include the opening cysteine and the closing phenylalanine or tryptophan. The D gene is left open where the match is weak. Expanded clones get a size class; other rows say once, few or many, or leave the size out.

d_call,v_call,clone_size,j_call,cdr3_nt,cdr3_aa
-,TRBV4-1,-,TRBJ1-2,TGCGCCAGCAGCCAAGTGGGGGGGGCCTATGGCTACACCTTC,CASSQVGGAYGYTF
TRBD2,TRBV11-3,once,TRBJ2-3,TGTGCCAGCAGCCCGGGGGGGGAGAGCACAGATACGCAGTATTTT,CASSPGGESTDTQYF
TRBD2,TRBV4-2,-,TRBJ2-3,TGTGCCAGCAGCCAAGAATTAGCTAGCGGGGTAGGGACAGATACGCAGTATTTT,CASSQELASGVGTDTQYF
TRBD1,TRBV6-5,-,TRBJ2-7,TGTGCCGCGGGACAGGGCTCCTACGAGCAGTACTTC,CAAGQGSYEQYF
-,TRBV6-6,-,TRBJ1-5,TGTGCCAGCAGTTACGGCCGGGCAGGGGGCAATCAGCCCCAGCATTTT,CASSYGRAGGNQPQHF
-,TRBV5-1,-,TRBJ1-3,TGCGCCAGCAGCTTAACACCGGGAGGAAACACCATATATTTT,CASSLTPGGNTIYF
TRBD1,TRBV30,-,TRBJ2-1,TGTGCCTTAAAGCGGGACAGGGTTTACAATGAGCAGTTCTTC,CALKRDRVYNEQFF
-,TRBV6-6,-,TRBJ1-1,TGTGCCAGCAGTTACCGTAACACTGAAGCTTTCTTT,CASSYRNTEAFF
TRBD1,TRBV27,-,TRBJ1-5,TGTGCCAGCAGCCCAGGGGGCCCTAGCAATCAGCCCCAGCATTTT,CASSPGGPSNQPQHF
-,TRBV5-6,-,TRBJ1-1,TGCGCCAGCAGTAATACCAGGAACATGAACACTGAAGCTTTCTTT,CASSNTRNMNTEAFF
-,TRBV7-6,-,TRBJ2-1,TGTGCCAGCAGCTTTCGACAAGCCCGCAATGAGCAGTTCTTC,CASSFRQARNEQFF
-,TRBV6-1,-,TRBJ2-5,TGTGCCAGCAGTGTGGGGGCTCAAGAGACCCAGTACTTC,CASSVGAQETQYF
-,TRBV2,-,TRBJ1-5,TGTGCCACCTCCCAGGATTTCAATCAGCCCCAGCATTTT,CATSQDFNQPQHF
-,TRBV19,-,TRBJ1-5,TGTGCCAGTACCTCAGCCCGAGGGCTGAGGCAGCCCCAGCATTTT,CASTSARGLRQPQHF
TRBD2,TRBV5-6,-,TRBJ2-2,TGTGCCAGCAGCTCGCCTAGCGGTCCAGGGGGGGAGCTGTTTTTT,CASSSPSGPGGELFF
-,TRBV7-9,-,TRBJ2-7,TGTGCCAGCAGCTTAGCGTGGGGGGTCTCCTACGAGCAGTACTTC,CASSLAWGVSYEQYF
TRBD2,TRBV7-2,-,TRBJ2-2,TGTGCCAGCAGCTACAGCGGGGGGGCGGGAACCGGGGAGCTGTTTTTT,CASSYSGGAGTGELFF
TRBD1,TRBV4-1,once,TRBJ2-5,TGCGCCAGCAGCCTCGGCGAAGGGACAGGGTTCTTAGAGACCCAGTACTTC,CASSLGEGTGFLETQYF
-,TRBV27,once,TRBJ2-7,TGTGCCAGCAGTCCCTCGGGGGACAGAGTCTACGAGCAGTACTTC,CASSPSGDRVYEQYF
-,TRBV21-1,-,TRBJ1-1,TGTGCCAGCAGTAGTATTATAGCGCAACTATATGCTTGGGGAGAAGCTTTCTTT,CASSSIIAQLYAWGEAFF
TRBD2,TRBV14,-,TRBJ2-3,TGTGCCAGCAGCCAAGCGGGAGGATCTAGCACAGATACGCAGTATTTT,CASSQAGGSSTDTQYF
-,TRBV5-1,few,TRBJ1-6,TGCGCCAGCAGATCGGACAGTCGCGCCTATAATTCACCCCTCCACTTT,CASRSDSRAYNSPLHF
-,TRBV10-1,-,TRBJ2-7,TGCGCCAGCAAAATAGAATCAGGGCTTCTCCCATACGAGCAGTACTTC,CASKIESGLLPYEQYF
-,TRBV5-6,-,TRBJ2-4,TGTGCCAGCAGCTTGGATCGGGTTGACATTCAGTACTTC,CASSLDRVDIQYF
-,TRBV11-2,-,TRBJ2-3,TGTGCCAGCGGAAGTCGGACAGATACGCAATATTTT,CASGSRTDTQYF
-,TRBV29-1,-,TRBJ1-2,TGCAGCGTTGATCCCCAGGGATCCTATGGCTACACCTTC,CSVDPQGSYGYTF
-,TRBV7-9,few,TRBJ1-5,TGTGCCAGCAGCCCACCAGGGTCCAGTCAGCCCCAGCATTTT,CASSPPGSSQPQHF
-,TRBV7-6,-,TRBJ2-3,TGTGCCAGCAAGTTAGGGGGTCGTACTAGCGGCACAGATACGCAGTATTTT,CASKLGGRTSGTDTQYF
-,TRBV27,-,TRBJ2-7,TGTGCCAGCAGTTTAAACAGAAGAGCCTACGAGCAGTACTTC,CASSLNRRAYEQYF
-,TRBV5-1,-,TRBJ1-6,TGCGCCAGCAGCTCCGGGGGCTATAATTCACCCCTCCACTTT,CASSSGGYNSPLHF
TRBD2,TRBV5-5,-,TRBJ2-2,TGTGCCAGCAGCTTGTCGTCGAGCGGGAGTAGAGGGACCGGGGAGCTGTTTTTT,CASSLSSSGSRGTGELFF
-,TRBV5-1,once,TRBJ1-1,TGCGCCAGCAGTTTGGCAGGGAACACTGAAGCTTTCTTT,CASSLAGNTEAFF
-,TRBV7-2,-,TRBJ2-1,TGTGCCAGCAGCTTAGGGGGCCGATACAATGAGCAGTTCTTC,CASSLGGRYNEQFF
-,TRBV27,once,TRBJ1-4,TGTGCCAGCAGTTCGTCGGGGTATGCAACTAATGAAAAACTGTTTTTT,CASSSSGYATNEKLFF
-,TRBV18,-,TRBJ2-2,TGTGCCAGCTCACCCCCACAGGGACGGGGGGCGCTTTCAAACACCGGGGAGCTGTTTTTT,CASSPPQGRGALSNTGELFF
-,TRBV7-8,-,TRBJ2-2,TGTGCCAGCAGCAGGGACTCGATAACCGGGGAGCTGTTTTTT,CASSRDSITGELFF
-,TRBV21-1,-,TRBJ1-5,TGTGCCAGCAGCAAAGAAAGGAAGGACTCCGGCAATCAGCCCCAGCATTTT,CASSKERKDSGNQPQHF
-,TRBV4-1,few,TRBJ1-3,TGCGCCAGCAGCCACCTCAAGGAGGGAAACACCATATATTTT,CASSHLKEGNTIYF
-,TRBV4-1,-,TRBJ2-3,TGCGCCAGCAGCCAAGTAGGGACTAGCACAGATACGCAGTATTTT,CASSQVGTSTDTQYF
-,TRBV23-1,-,TRBJ1-5,TGCGCCAGCAGTCAATCACGGGGTAGGGGCAATCAGCCCCAGCATTTT,CASSQSRGRGNQPQHF
TRBD1,TRBV5-6,medium-sized,TRBJ1-1,TGTGCCAGCAGCCCCTGGACAGGGACTGAAGCTTTCTTT,CASSPWTGTEAFF
TRBD1,TRBV7-9,-,TRBJ1-1,TGTGCCAGCAGCCTGGACAGGGCCACTGAAGCTTTCTTT,CASSLDRATEAFF